A single sample is the source of the 10 T cell receptor beta chains below, sequenced in a study of OX40 agonist ivuxolimab in advanced cancers. Assay: immunoSEQ multiplex PCR; the TCRdb copy retains only in-frame clones and omits some. The sample lists 75,000 to 100,000 clones; over 65% were seen once. The material sequenced was CD4+ or CD8+ T cells sorted from blood, taken in a trial of the OX40 agonist ivuxolimab. The source is an adult with an advanced solid tumor such as melanoma, head and neck, liver or kidney cancer.

Only a few counts were recorded for this clone. The chain uses TRBV6-1 and TRBJ1-1, with TRBD1 identical over 7 bases. The CDR3 contains 14 residues. The ends lost 4 bases at V and 1 base at J; junction bases unmatched: 3. Germline CDR1 and CDR2: MNHNS and SASEGT. The CDR3 DNA follows: TGTGCCAGCAGTGGCACAGGGGAGAACACTGAAGCTTTCTTT. It yields the protein CASSGTGENTEAFF.

The V gene is TRBV4-2, the J gene TRBJ2-3; the match to TRBD2 covers 9 bases. V trimming: 0 bases; J trimming: 1 base; junction bases outside the gene matches: 8. Germline V CDR1 and CDR2: LGHNA, YNFKEQ. The CDR3 totals 18 residues. The CDR3 reads CASSQDSASGKGTDTQYF. The CDR3 DNA reads as TGTGCCAGCAGCCAAGATTCCGCTAGCGGGAAGGGCACAGATACGCAGTATTTT.

V usage is TRBV30 and J usage is TRBJ2-3, with D unresolved. The V end was cut by 4 bases, the J end by 6 bases, with 11 bases between. Germline-derived CDR1 and CDR2 are GTSNPN and SVGIG (reference sequence). This CDR3 contains 12 residues. The CDR3 nucleotides read TGTGCCTGGAACCCGAGTGGGGATACGCAGTATTTT. Translated, it gives CAWNPSGDTQYF.

This clone was counted a few times. V is TRBV5-1 and J is TRBJ1-1, with 7 bases fitting TRBD1. Germline V lookup: CDR1 SGHRS, CDR2 YFSETQ. The CDR3 length is 16 residues. Losses at the gene ends were 2 bases for V and 6 bases for J; bases not matched to a gene: 13. CDR3: CASSLATGRGYAEAFF. For the CDR3, the DNA is TGCGCCAGCAGCTTAGCGACAGGGAGAGGGTACGCTGAAGCTTTCTTT.

The chain recombines TRBV19 with TRBJ1-5; D possibly corresponds to TRBD1 (5 bases). Germline-derived CDR1 and CDR2 are LNHDA and SQIVND (reference sequence). This CDR3 region has 22 residues. The germline V and J ends were trimmed by 3 bases and 1 base, with 31 bases remaining between them. CDR3 coding DNA: TGTGCCAGTAGTATTTTAAGGGCCACTAAGGTTCCCGACGGGGGGAGCAATCAGCCCCAGCATTTT. It translates to CASSILRATKVPDGGSNQPQHF.

This chain connects TRBV2 to TRBJ1-1; D ambiguous. V lost 5 bases to trimming and J lost 0 bases, with 19 bases between them. Germline V CDR1 and CDR2: SNHLY, FYNNEI. The CDR3 runs 17 residues. DNA for the CDR3: TGTGCCAGCAGTACACGAATTAGGACCAGGATGAACACTGAAGCTTTCTTT. Its protein product is CASSTRIRTRMNTEAFF.

With respect to this clone: Other nucleotide sequences from this sample produce the same CDR3. V usage is TRBV7-2 and J usage is TRBJ2-7; D gene ambiguous. The V gene's germline CDR1 is SGHTA and CDR2 FQGNSA. V was clipped by 3 bases and J by 3 bases, with 9 bases between them. The CDR3 extends over 13 amino acids. DNA for the CDR3: TGTGCCAGCAGCTTTGGACGGAGCTACGAGCAGTACTTC. Its protein product is CASSFGRSYEQYF.

The gene calls are TRBV28 and TRBJ2-1, with a weak D call TRBD2 (6 bases). The length of the CDR3 is 14 residues. The germline CDR1 and CDR2 sequences are MDHEN and SYDVKM. Trimming pared 8 bases from V and 1 base from J, leaving 12 bases between. The DNA for the CDR3 is TGTGCCAGCCTTAGCGGACCTTCCTACAATGAGCAGTTCTTC. Translation: CASLSGPSYNEQFF.

The CDR3 DNA is TGTGCCACCAGCAGAAGGACGGAAAACACAGATACGCAGTATTTT. Translating gives CATSRRTENTDTQYF. The chain uses TRBV15 and TRBJ2-3; no clear D gene. Germline-derived CDR1 and CDR2 are LNHNV and YYDKDF (reference sequence). The CDR3 has 15 residues. V was clipped by 2 bases and J by 2 bases, with 11 bases between them.

The chain couples TRBV19 to TRBJ1-1, with 7 bases fitting TRBD1. Trimming cost V 9 bases and J 4 bases; bases outside gene matches: 8. CDR1 LNHDA and CDR2 SQIVND come from the germline V gene (reference sequence). The CDR3 covers 13 residues. DNA for the CDR3: TGTGCCAGCGAGAGGGGGCAGAGCACTGAAGCTTTCTTT. This encodes CASERGQSTEAFF.